This T cell receptor beta chain was identified in a study of response to subunit inactivated influenza vaccine. This clonotype turned up a few times. The antigen is undetermined. General study findings and limits: Each seasonal influenza vaccination, the authors suggested, recruits few new T cells.

Looked up from germline, CDR1 is SGHTA and CDR2 is FQGNSA. V gave up 5 bases and J gave up 3 bases; unmatched junction bases: 8. The CDR3 contains 15 residues. MiXCR, run by TCRdb on the RT-PCR reads, gives a single entry per CDR3 protein. Here the sample spans roughly 760,000 distinct CDR3 sequences, around 21% being singletons. The material was PBMCs from blood, obtained about 5 days after vaccination. The gene calls are TRBV7-2 and TRBJ1-2, with 8 nucleotides matching TRBD1. This clonotype was obtained from a man aged 45-60 years who received an inactivated influenza vaccine. The CDR3 sequence: CASSRPQGAYYGYTF. CDR3 nucleotide sequence: TGTGCCAGCAGCCGTCCTCAGGGGGCCTACTATGGCTACACCTTC. The full variable domain, rest sourced from reference TRBV7-2 and TRBJ1-2, is GAGVSQSPSNKVTEKGKDVELRCDPISGHTALYWYRQSLGQGLEFLIYFQGNSAPDKSGLPSDRFSAERTGGSVSTLTIQRTQQEDSAVYLCASSRPQGAYYGYTFGSGTRLTVV.